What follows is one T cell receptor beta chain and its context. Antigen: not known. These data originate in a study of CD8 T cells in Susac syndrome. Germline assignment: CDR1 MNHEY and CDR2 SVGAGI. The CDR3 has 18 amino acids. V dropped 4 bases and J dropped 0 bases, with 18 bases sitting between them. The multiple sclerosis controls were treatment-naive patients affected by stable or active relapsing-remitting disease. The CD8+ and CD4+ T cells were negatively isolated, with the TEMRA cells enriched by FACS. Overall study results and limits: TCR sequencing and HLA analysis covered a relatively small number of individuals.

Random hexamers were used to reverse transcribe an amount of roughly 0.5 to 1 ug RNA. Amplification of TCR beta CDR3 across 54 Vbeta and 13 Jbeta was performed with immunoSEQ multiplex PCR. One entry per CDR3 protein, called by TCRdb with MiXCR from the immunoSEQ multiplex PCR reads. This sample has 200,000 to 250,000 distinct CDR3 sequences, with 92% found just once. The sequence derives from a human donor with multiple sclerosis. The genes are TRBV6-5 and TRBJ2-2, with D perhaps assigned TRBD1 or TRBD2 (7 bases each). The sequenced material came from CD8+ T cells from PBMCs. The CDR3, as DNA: TGTGCCAGCAGTTCCCTCCAGGGGGAGGGGGCGAACACCGGGGAGCTGTTTTTT. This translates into CASSSLQGEGANTGELFF.